The 12 T cell receptor beta chains given below trace back to one sample, sequenced in a study of shared T cell receptors in the human thymus. Assay: immunoSEQ multiplex PCR; the TCRdb copy retains only in-frame clones and omits some. The table shows 700,000 or so clones, with roughly 88% occurring only once. The sample was also linked to a second study, of human thymus T cells.

Sample: thymocytes. These receptors were taken from a girl less than two years old with a congenital heart defect.

The rearrangement links TRBV6-1 to TRBJ1-1; no clear D gene. The CDR3 is made up of 13 amino acids. V lost 2 bases and J 1 base, leaving 5 bases between the germline ends. Per the germline V gene, CDR1 is MNHNS and CDR2 is SASEGT. In DNA form, the CDR3 reads TGTGCCAGCAGTGAATTGGCGAACACTGAAGCTTTCTTT. Its translation is CASSELANTEAFF.

This chain connects TRBV6-1 to TRBJ2-3; 10 bases align to TRBD2. The V gene end was trimmed by 9 bases and the J gene end by 1 base; junction bases not matched to a gene: 4. Germline CDR1 reads MNHNS; CDR2 reads SASEGT. The CDR3 totals 14 residues. This CDR3 reads CASLLAGRTDTQYF. CDR3 sequence (DNA): TGTGCCAGTCTACTAGCGGGGCGCACAGATACGCAGTATTTT.

This chain links TRBV6-6 with TRBJ1-2; 7 nucleotides line up with TRBD1. Losses at the gene ends were 1 base for V and 2 bases for J; bases not matched to a gene: 4. Germline CDR1 MNHNY, CDR2 SVGAGI (reference sequence). The CDR3 loop spans 15 amino acids. The CDR3 nucleotides are TGTGCCAGCAGTTACTTCACGGGACAGAACTATGGCTACACCTTC. Translated, it gives CASSYFTGQNYGYTF.

A single count supports this clone. The V and J genes are TRBV5-4 and TRBJ2-1; TRBD2 aligns across 9 bases. Per the germline V gene, CDR1 is SGHNT and CDR2 is YYREEE (reference sequence). Losses at the gene ends were 0 bases for V and 5 bases for J; bases not matched to a gene: 3. This CDR3 has 15 residues. The CDR3 DNA follows: TGTGCCAGCAGCTTGGCGGCTAGCGGGGACAATGAGCAGTTCTTC. This sequence encodes CASSLAASGDNEQFF.

V is TRBV14 and J is TRBJ1-6; a possible D gene is TRBD1 (5 bases). CDR3 length: 16 residues. Germline CDR1 and CDR2: SGHDN and FVKESK. V lost 4 bases and J 7 bases, leaving 17 bases between the germline ends. In DNA, the CDR3 is TGTGCCAGCAGCCCAACCGAGGCAGGGCTCAATTCACCCCTCCACTTT. Protein: CASSPTEAGLNSPLHF. Drawing the rest from reference TRBV14 and TRBJ1-6, the complete variable domain is EAGVTQFPSHSVIEKGQTVTLRCDPISGHDNLYWYRRVMGKEIKFLLHFVKESKQDESGMPNNRFLAERTGGTYSTLKVQPAELEDSGVYFCASSPTEAGLNSPLHFGNGTRLTVT.

The chain couples TRBV5-6 to TRBJ2-2; 9 bases fit TRBD1. The V gene's germline CDR1 is SGHDT and CDR2 YYEEEE. The length of the CDR3 is 18 residues. The trim removed 0 bases at V and 2 bases at J, leaving 8 bases unmatched. CDR3 protein: CASSLEYRGQGNTGELFF. The CDR3 DNA follows: TGTGCCAGCAGCTTGGAGTACAGGGGGCAAGGCAACACCGGGGAGCTGTTTTTT.

The V and J genes are TRBV7-2 and TRBJ1-1, with D maybe TRBD1 (6 bases). The V end was cut by 5 bases, the J end by 11 bases, with 21 bases between. This CDR3 has 14 residues. CDR1 and CDR2 from the germline V gene are SGHTA and FQGNSA. The CDR3 DNA is TGTGCCAGCAGCATAAGACCAACAGGGTTTGGGGCTTTCTTT. It is translated as CASSIRPTGFGAFF.

The rearrangement links TRBV4-3 to TRBJ2-6; TRBD1 is a possible D gene (6 bases). CDR3 length: 19 amino acids. Germline CDR1 reads LGHNA; CDR2 reads YSLEER. Trimming left V 0 bases short and J 0 bases short, with 15 bases between. The CDR3 region has the DNA TGCGCCAGCAGCCAAGATGGGGGCAGTTACCTCTCTGGGGCCAACGTCCTGACTTTC. Translation: CASSQDGGSYLSGANVLTF.

This sequence joins TRBV12-5 and TRBJ1-1; 8 bases line up with TRBD1. Trimming at V came to 5 bases and at J to 1 base, leaving 3 bases not matched to a gene. Germline CDR1 is LGHNT and CDR2 is FRNRAP. The CDR3 length is 14 residues. This CDR3 reads CASGEDRGNTEAFF. The DNA for the CDR3 is TGTGCTAGTGGTGAAGACAGGGGGAACACTGAAGCTTTCTTT.

This chain links TRBV5-1 with TRBJ2-1; no definite D call. This CDR3 spans 12 amino acids. CDR1 and CDR2 (germline): SGHRS, YFSETQ. Trimming stripped 3 bases from V and 3 bases from J, with 4 bases between. CDR3 bases: TGCGCCAGCAGCTCAGACTACAATGAGCAGTTCTTC. Encoded protein: CASSSDYNEQFF. The full variable domain, rest sourced from reference TRBV5-1 and TRBJ2-1, is KAGVTQTPRYLIKTRGQQVTLSCSPISGHRSVSWYQQTPGQGLQFLFEYFSETQRNKGNFPGRFSGRQFSNSRSEMNVSTLELGDSALYLCASSSDYNEQFFGPGTRLTVL.

The J gene is TRBJ2-1, the V gene TRBV13, with 9 bases lining up with TRBD2. The CDR3 has 17 amino acids. J lost 4 bases, V lost 2 bases, and 9 bases had no gene match. Germline V gene sequence: CDR1 PRHDT, CDR2 FYEKMQ (reference sequence). The DNA of the CDR3 is TGTGCCAGCAGCTTAACTTTGGGGCTAGCGGGGTACAATGAGCAGTTCTTC. Amino acid sequence: CASSLTLGLAGYNEQFF.

The chain joins TRBV18 to TRBJ1-3; D may be TRBD1 (6 bases). The CDR3 totals 15 residues. Germline CDR1 is KGHSH and CDR2 is LQKENI. The V and J ends lost 4 bases and 4 bases respectively, with 14 bases between them. As DNA, the CDR3 is TGTGCCAGCTCACGGGGGGGCGCGCCGGGAAACACCATATATTTT. This codes for CASSRGGAPGNTIYF.